These 29 T cell receptor beta chains were sequenced from one sample in a study of tumor and adjacent non-tumor tissue in lung cancer. A modified ARM-PCR protocol with three rounds of nested PCR amplified TCRbeta. TCRdb re-derived calls from the multiplex PCR reads in MiXCR, one entry per CDR3 protein. Found here are about 110,000 distinct CDR3 sequences, about 80% of them singletons; the top ten hold under 25%. RNA was extracted from bulk tissue without any cell sorting. The sequenced sample was lung tumor tissue. The receptor set was obtained from a man in his sixties or seventies with non-small cell lung cancer.

The rearrangement joins TRBV6-1 to TRBJ2-7, with TRBD1 identical over 8 bases. CDR3 length equals 13 residues. Losses at the gene ends were 7 bases for V and 4 bases for J; bases not matched to a gene: 6. Germline V gives CDR1 MNHNS, CDR2 SASEGT. In DNA form, the CDR3 reads TGTGCCAGCACAGGGACAGGTGTGTACGAGCAGTACTTC. This encodes CASTGTGVYEQYF.

A remark on this clonotype: A read error may produce the germline difference seen at one junction end. The chain couples TRBV4-1 to TRBJ2-3; unclear D gene. Looked up from germline, CDR1 is MGHRA and CDR2 is YSYEKL. The CDR3 extends over 14 amino acids. CDR3 in amino acids: CASSQAVSIDTQYF. The CDR3 DNA reads TGCGCCAGCAGTCAAGCTGTCTCTATAGATACGCAGTATTTT.

Comments on this clonotype: Mismatch with germline at one junction end may stem from a read error. The chain recombines TRBV5-4 with TRBJ1-2, with D perhaps matching TRBD1 (6 bases). The CDR3 loop spans 13 amino acids. Germline-derived CDR1 and CDR2 are SGHNT and YYREEE (reference sequence). This CDR3 reads CDSSLDSNYGYTF. CDR3 bases: TGTGACAGCAGCTTGGACAGTAACTATGGCTACACCTTC.

The chain combines TRBV7-2 with TRBJ1-5; a weak D match, TRBD1 (5 bases). Germline V gene sequence: CDR1 SGHTA, CDR2 FQGNSA. V was pared by 5 bases and J by 7 bases, with 15 bases between. The CDR3 runs 14 residues. CDR3 in amino acids: CASSERGGTQPQHF. For the CDR3, the DNA is TGTGCCAGCAGCGAACGGGGGGGTACACAGCCCCAGCATTTT.

Comments on this clonotype: At one of its ends the junction is not consistent with the germline gene, which may arise from a read error. This chain uses TRBV20-1 with TRBJ1-6, with 8 bases aligning to TRBD1. Germline values: CDR1 DFQATT, CDR2 SNEGSKA (reference sequence). CDR3 length: 14 residues. CDR3 amino acids: CSANSDRDNSTLHF. As DNA, the CDR3 is TGCAGTGCTAACTCGGACAGGGATAATTCAACCCTCCACTTT.

The table lists this clonotype with a few counts. The final CDR3 position lacks the conserved phenylalanine or tryptophan, pointing to a likely read error. The chain carries TRBV5-6 and TRBJ2-1; the D is unclear. The CDR3 extends over 16 amino acids. The V end was cut by 3 bases, the J end by 0 bases, with 13 bases between. CDR1 and CDR2 from the germline V gene are SGHDT and YYEEEE. As DNA, the CDR3 is TGTGCCAGCAGCTCCCGGTCCCCGAACTCCTACAATGAGCAGTTCCTC. It codes for CASSSRSPNSYNEQFL.

The rearrangement uses TRBV12-3 or TRBV12-4 and TRBJ1-2; D gene unclear. The germline V and J ends were trimmed by 3 bases and 5 bases, with 10 bases remaining between them. The CDR3 extends over 13 amino acids. CDR3 coding DNA: TGTGCCAGCAGTTTTCCCCGGGAGTATGGCTACACCTTC. Protein: CASSFPREYGYTF.

With regard to this clonotype: At one boundary the junction diverges from the germline segment, which might be a read error. The J gene is TRBJ2-2, the V gene TRBV6-6; D is unclear. CDR3 length: 14 residues. CDR1 is MNHNY and CDR2 is SVGAGI in the germline V gene (reference sequence). The CDR3 loop is CARRSIPNTGELFF. CDR3 coding DNA: TGTGCCCGCAGAAGCATCCCGAACACCGGGGAGCTGTTTTTT.

About this clonotype itself: Germline and junction disagree at one end, which may indicate a read error. The chain recombines TRBV29-1 with TRBJ1-3, with D tentatively TRBD1 (5 bases). The CDR3 spans 13 residues. Germline CDR1 reads SQVTM; CDR2 reads ANQGSEA. In DNA form, the CDR3 reads TGCGGCGTTGTGACAGCGGCTGGAAACACCATATATTTT. Translation gives CGVVTAAGNTIYF.

In its sample, this clonotype was seen once. The chain couples TRBV28 to TRBJ1-1; D gene uncertain. CDR3 size: 16 residues. Trimming pared 10 bases from V and 6 bases from J, leaving 27 bases between. Per the germline V gene, CDR1 is MDHEN and CDR2 is SYDVKM. CDR3 bases: TGTGCCACCACACATTTACTCAGTGGGCTCAACGCTGAAGCTTTCTTT. It encodes CATTHLLSGLNAEAFF.

This clonotype has a count of ten or more. This chain connects TRBV5-1 to TRBJ2-5; TRBD1 aligns across 10 bases. CDR3 length equals 15 residues. CDR1 and CDR2 (germline): SGHRS, YFSETQ. J was trimmed by 2 bases and V by 0 bases; bases with no gene match: 1. As DNA, the CDR3 is TGCGCCAGCAGCTTGGGGGGACAGGGGCAAGAGACCCAGTACTTC. This encodes CASSLGGQGQETQYF.

The V call is TRBV18, the J call TRBJ1-2; 7 nucleotides agree with TRBD1. Germline assignment: CDR1 KGHSH and CDR2 LQKENI. J lost 5 bases, V lost 6 bases, and 6 bases had no gene match. The CDR3 contains 13 residues. In DNA, the CDR3 is TGTGCCAGCTCCCCAGGACAGGAATATGGCTACACCTTC. Translating gives CASSPGQEYGYTF.

On this clonotype: The CDR3 does not close with the conserved phenylalanine or tryptophan, likely indicating a read error. This chain links TRBV12-3 or TRBV12-4 with TRBJ1-2; D uncertain. The V gene lost 6 bases and the J gene lost 5 bases, with 16 bases spanning the gap. This CDR3 contains 14 residues. The CDR3 loop is CASSPTRDGYGYTI. DNA of the CDR3: TGTGCCAGCAGCCCAACCCGTGATGGATATGGCTACACCATC.

V usage is TRBV7-8 and J usage is TRBJ2-3; no clear D gene. Trimming took off 5 bases at V and 15 bases at J, with 27 bases between the two ends. CDR3 length equals 15 residues. The germline V gene encodes CDR1 SGHVS and CDR2 FQNEAQ. The CDR3 nucleotides are TGTGCCAGCAGCCCCTTAGATATTTTCATAGATGCGCTATATTTT. It translates to CASSPLDIFIDALYF.

With respect to this clonotype: It is likely a read error, because the conserved phenylalanine at the end of the CDR3 is missing. The chain is built from TRBV29-1 and TRBJ1-1, with TRBD1 matching 8 bases. J gave up 8 bases and V 8 bases, and 16 bases lay outside the gene matches. This CDR3 has 14 amino acids. The germline gives CDR1 SQVTM, CDR2 ANQGSEA. In DNA, the CDR3 is TGCAGCCTCTTCGGACAGGGAACTAAAACCGAAGCTTTCCTT. Amino acid sequence: CSLFGQGTKTEAFL.

This clonotype has a single count. Lacking the conserved final phenylalanine or tryptophan, this CDR3 likely reflects a read error. The V call is TRBV28, the J call TRBJ2-7, with no clear D. Trimming shortened V by 3 bases and J by 5 bases, and 5 bases separated the two germline ends. Germline values: CDR1 MDHEN, CDR2 SYDVKM. This CDR3 has 11 amino acids. CDR3 DNA sequence: TGTGCCAGCAGTTTGGCCAACGAGCAGTACCTC. It translates to CASSLANEQYL.

The CDR3 DNA reads as TGTGCCAGCAGCTTAGGTAGCTCCTACGAGCAGTACTTC. Encoded protein: CASSLGSSYEQYF. The rearrangement uses TRBV11-2 and TRBJ2-7, with D hard to call. From germline, CDR1 is SGHAT and CDR2 FQNNGV. The CDR3 has 13 amino acids. V lost 1 base to trimming and J lost 0 bases, with 4 bases between them.

Comment on this clonotype: Germline is not matched at one junction end, which may reflect a read error. The rearrangement links TRBV7-9 to TRBJ2-1, with D possibly called TRBD1 or TRBD2 (6 bases each). The germline V gene has CDR1 SEHNR and CDR2 FQNEAQ (reference sequence). CDR3 length: 15 amino acids. CDR3 DNA: TGTGCCAGCAGCCCCTACGGGGGCGGAAACAATGGGCAGATCTTC. Protein product: CASSPYGGGNNGQIF. Together with reference TRBV7-9 and TRBJ2-1, the CDR3 gives the full variable domain: DTGVSQNPRHKITKRGQNVTFRCDPISEHNRLYWYRQTLGQGPEFLTYFQNEAQLEKSRLLSDRFSAERPKGSFSTLEIQRTEQGDSAMYLCASSPYGGGNNGQIFGPGTRLTVL.

The rearrangement uses TRBV11-2 and TRBJ2-1, with D perhaps TRBD1 (5 bases). The V and J ends lost 1 base and 16 bases respectively, with 20 bases between them. The length of the CDR3 is 14 residues. CDR1 is SGHAT and CDR2 is FQNNGV in the germline V gene. The CDR3 is CASSLVRQYNVQFF. As DNA, the CDR3 is TGTGCCAGCAGCTTAGTGAGACAGTACAATGTGCAATTCTTC.

The V gene is TRBV29-1, the J gene TRBJ1-1, with a tentative D call TRBD1 (6 bases). This CDR3 has 14 residues. Per germline, CDR1 SQVTM and CDR2 ANQGSEA. In nucleotides, the CDR3 is TGCACCGTCTTCGTACAGGGAACTAAAAGTGAAGCTTTCTTT. It yields the protein CTVFVQGTKSEAFF.

About this clonotype itself: The junction differs from germline at one of its ends, possibly a read error. The J gene is TRBJ1-1, the V gene TRBV6-2 or TRBV6-3; 8 bases are a match to TRBD1. Germline loops: CDR1 MNHEY, CDR2 SVGEGT. The CDR3 consists of 15 residues. CDR3 region: CVSSMRQGTDTETFF. CDR3 coding DNA: TGTGTCAGCAGTATGAGACAGGGGACGGACACTGAAACTTTCTTT.

This clonotype has a single count. A clone one base away is much larger, so this may be a read error. J is TRBJ1-1 and V is TRBV20-1; tentative D call: TRBD1 (5 bases). Germline-derived CDR1 and CDR2 are DFQATT and SNEGSKA (reference sequence). This CDR3 region has 11 residues. The CDR3 is CSAQSGLEDFF. The CDR3 nucleotides are TGCAGTGCACAGTCGGGGCTTGAAGATTTCTTT.

The rearrangement links TRBV11-2 to TRBJ1-6, with 10 bases fitting TRBD1. Germline assignment: CDR1 SGHAT and CDR2 FQNNGV. This CDR3 comprises 18 residues. Trimming cost V 9 bases and J 1 base; bases outside gene matches: 12. CDR3 in amino acids: CARSPRTGGRSYNSPLHF. The CDR3 nucleotides are TGTGCCAGGAGTCCGAGGACAGGGGGAAGATCCTATAATTCACCCCTCCACTTT.

This clonotype was observed at least ten times. At one end the junction does not follow the germline gene, possibly because of a read error. The chain joins TRBV20-1 to TRBJ2-5, with unresolved D. Germline CDR1 is DFQATT and CDR2 is SNEGSKA (reference sequence). CDR3 size: 8 residues. CDR3 residues: CSARGNIF. The CDR3 DNA is TGCAGTGCTAGAGGCAATATCTTC.

As to this clonotype: This may arise from a read error, as a much more abundant clone is one base away. The rearrangement joins TRBV7-9 to TRBJ1-6, with 9 bases that match TRBD1. The CDR3 is made up of 17 amino acids. Germline assignment: CDR1 SEHNR and CDR2 FQNEAQ (reference sequence). The CDR3 region is CASSRRDRATINSHLHF. DNA of the CDR3: TGTGCCAGCAGCCGCCGGGACAGGGCCACTATAAATTCACACCTCCACTTT.

A remark on this clonotype: A clone one base away is much larger, so this may be a read error. The conserved phenylalanine or tryptophan is not found at the CDR3 terminus, so this likely reflects a read error. The V gene is TRBV11-2, the J gene TRBJ2-1; D not resolved. The germline V and J ends were trimmed by 2 bases and 8 bases, with 10 bases remaining between them. This CDR3 comprises 13 residues. Germline V gene lookup returns CDR1 SGHAT and CDR2 FQNNGV. CDR3 in DNA: TGTGCCAGCAGCTTAAATGATGCCTATGAGCAGTTCTTA. Amino acid sequence: CASSLNDAYEQFL.

For this clonotype: Given the absence of the conserved phenylalanine or tryptophan at the CDR3 end, a read error is likely. The genes are TRBV28 and TRBJ2-5; TRBD1 is a possible D gene (6 bases). Trimming cost V 5 bases and J 3 bases, with 16 bases left between them. The CDR3 runs 15 residues. Germline CDR1 reads MDHEN; CDR2 reads SYDVKM. The chain's CDR3 is CASSPISTGKETQYI. The CDR3 DNA follows: TGTGCCAGCAGTCCCATATCAACAGGGAAAGAGACCCAGTACATC.

In this sample, this clonotype turned up once. At one boundary the junction diverges from the germline segment, which might be a read error. The chain joins TRBV5-4 to TRBJ2-7; 11 bases map to TRBD2. The CDR3 totals 14 residues. Germline CDR1 SGHNT, CDR2 YYREEE (reference sequence). CDR3 sequence: CTSSPTSGRGEQHF. CDR3 bases: TGTACCAGCAGCCCAACTAGCGGGAGAGGCGAGCAGCACTTC.

Details on this clonotype: Germline is not matched at one junction end, which may reflect a read error. The rearrangement links TRBV10-1 to TRBJ2-1; D perhaps matches TRBD1 (7 bases). This CDR3 spans 13 amino acids. CDR1 is WNHNN, CDR2 SYGVQD, per germline (reference sequence). The CDR3 coding sequence is TGCACCAGCAGCGTCGGAGGGGGCTTTGAGCAGTTCTTC. It encodes CTSSVGGGFEQFF.